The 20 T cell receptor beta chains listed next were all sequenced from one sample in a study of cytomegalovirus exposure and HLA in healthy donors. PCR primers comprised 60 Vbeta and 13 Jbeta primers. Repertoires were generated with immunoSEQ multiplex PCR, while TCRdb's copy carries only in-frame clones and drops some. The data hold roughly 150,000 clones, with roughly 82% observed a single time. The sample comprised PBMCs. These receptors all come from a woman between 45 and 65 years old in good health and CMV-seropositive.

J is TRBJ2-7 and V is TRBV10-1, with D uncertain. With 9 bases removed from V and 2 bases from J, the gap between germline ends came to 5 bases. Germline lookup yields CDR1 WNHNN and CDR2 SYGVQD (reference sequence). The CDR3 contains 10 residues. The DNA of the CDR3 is TGCGCCAGAGAGACCTACGAGCAGTACTTC. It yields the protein CARETYEQYF.

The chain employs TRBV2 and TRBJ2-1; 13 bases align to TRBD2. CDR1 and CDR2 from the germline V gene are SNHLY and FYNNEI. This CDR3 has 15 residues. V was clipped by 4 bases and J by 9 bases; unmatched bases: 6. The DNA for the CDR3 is TGTGCCAGCAGTGGGGGGACTAGCGGGGCAGGTGAGCAGTTCTTC. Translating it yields CASSGGTSGAGEQFF.

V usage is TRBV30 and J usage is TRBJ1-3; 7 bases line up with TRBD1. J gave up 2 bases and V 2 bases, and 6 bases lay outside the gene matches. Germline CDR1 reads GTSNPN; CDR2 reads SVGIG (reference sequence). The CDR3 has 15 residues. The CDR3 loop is CAWSRDSETGNTIYF. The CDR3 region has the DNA TGTGCCTGGAGTCGGGACAGTGAAACTGGAAACACCATATATTTT.

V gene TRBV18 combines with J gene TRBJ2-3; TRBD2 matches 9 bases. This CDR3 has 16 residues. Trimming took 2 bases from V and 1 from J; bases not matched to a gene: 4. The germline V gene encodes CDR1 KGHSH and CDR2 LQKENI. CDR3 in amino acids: CASSPKAGGGTDTQYF. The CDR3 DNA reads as TGTGCCAGCTCACCAAAAGCGGGGGGTGGCACAGATACGCAGTATTTT.

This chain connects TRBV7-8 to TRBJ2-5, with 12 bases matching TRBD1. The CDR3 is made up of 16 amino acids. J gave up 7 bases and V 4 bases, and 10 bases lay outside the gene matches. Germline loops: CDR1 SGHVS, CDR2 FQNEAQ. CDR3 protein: CASSSRGTGGSGTQYF. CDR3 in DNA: TGTGCCAGCAGCTCTAGAGGGACAGGGGGCAGTGGGACCCAGTACTTC.

CDR3 sequence: CAWRFAGGPGGELFF. In nucleotides, the CDR3 is TGTGCCTGGAGGTTTGCGGGGGGGCCGGGCGGGGAGCTGTTTTTT. V usage is TRBV30 and J usage is TRBJ2-2, with 9 bases fitting TRBD2. The CDR3 is 15 amino acids. Unmatched junction bases numbered 9, after V lost 3 bases and J lost 7 bases. In germline, CDR1 is GTSNPN, CDR2 SVGIG (reference sequence).

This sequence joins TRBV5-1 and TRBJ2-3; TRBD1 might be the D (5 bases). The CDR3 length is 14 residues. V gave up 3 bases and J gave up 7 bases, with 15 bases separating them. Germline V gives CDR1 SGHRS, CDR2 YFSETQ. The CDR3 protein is CASSSAGWTNTQYF. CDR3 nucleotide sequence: TGCGCCAGCAGCTCCGCAGGGTGGACAAATACGCAGTATTTT.

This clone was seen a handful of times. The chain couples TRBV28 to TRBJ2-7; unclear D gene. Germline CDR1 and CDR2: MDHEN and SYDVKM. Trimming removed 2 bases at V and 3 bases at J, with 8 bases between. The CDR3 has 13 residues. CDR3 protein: CASSLMTNYEQYF. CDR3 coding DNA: TGTGCCAGCAGTTTAATGACAAACTACGAGCAGTACTTC.

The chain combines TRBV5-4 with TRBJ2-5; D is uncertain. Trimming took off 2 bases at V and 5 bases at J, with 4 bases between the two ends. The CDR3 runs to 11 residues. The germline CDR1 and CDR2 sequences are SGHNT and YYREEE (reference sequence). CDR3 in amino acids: CASSFGETQYF. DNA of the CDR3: TGTGCCAGCAGCTTCGGTGAGACCCAGTACTTC.

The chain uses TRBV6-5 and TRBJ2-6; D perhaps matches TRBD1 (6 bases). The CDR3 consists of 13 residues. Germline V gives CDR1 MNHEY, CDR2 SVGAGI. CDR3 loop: CATRDNGANVLTF. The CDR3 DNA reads TGTGCTACCCGGGACAATGGGGCCAACGTCCTGACTTTC.

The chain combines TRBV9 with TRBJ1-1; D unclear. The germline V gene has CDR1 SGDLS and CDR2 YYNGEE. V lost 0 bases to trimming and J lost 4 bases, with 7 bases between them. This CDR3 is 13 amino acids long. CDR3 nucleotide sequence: TGTGCCAGCAGCGTAGGAGGCACCACTGAAGCTTTCTTT. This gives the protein CASSVGGTTEAFF.

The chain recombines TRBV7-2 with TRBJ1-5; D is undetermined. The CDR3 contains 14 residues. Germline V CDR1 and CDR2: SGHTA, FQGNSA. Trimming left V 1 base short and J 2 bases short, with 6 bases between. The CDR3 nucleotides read TGTGCCAGCAGCTTAGGGTCAGGCAATCAGCCCCAGCATTTT. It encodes CASSLGSGNQPQHF. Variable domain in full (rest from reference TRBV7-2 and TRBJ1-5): GAGVSQSPSNKVTEKGKDVELRCDPISGHTALYWYRQSLGQGLEFLIYFQGNSAPDKSGLPSDRFSAERTGGSVSTLTIQRTQQEDSAVYLCASSLGSGNQPQHFGDGTRLSIL.

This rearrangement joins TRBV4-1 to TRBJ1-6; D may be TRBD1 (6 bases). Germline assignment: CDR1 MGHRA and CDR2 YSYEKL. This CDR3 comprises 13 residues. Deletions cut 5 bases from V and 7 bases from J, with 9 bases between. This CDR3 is CASSTGMNSPLHF. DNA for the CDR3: TGCGCCAGCAGCACAGGGATGAATTCACCCCTCCACTTT.

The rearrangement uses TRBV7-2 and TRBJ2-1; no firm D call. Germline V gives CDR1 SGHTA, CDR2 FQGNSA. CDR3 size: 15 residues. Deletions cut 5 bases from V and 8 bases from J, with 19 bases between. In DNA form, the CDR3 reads TGTGCCAGCAGCCCAACAGTTAATCGTCTCGATGAGCAGTTCTTC. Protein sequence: CASSPTVNRLDEQFF.

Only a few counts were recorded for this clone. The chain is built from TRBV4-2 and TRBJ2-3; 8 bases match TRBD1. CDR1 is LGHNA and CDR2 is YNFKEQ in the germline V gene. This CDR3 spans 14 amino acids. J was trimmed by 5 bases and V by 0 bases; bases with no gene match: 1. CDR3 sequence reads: CASSQDTGGDTQYF. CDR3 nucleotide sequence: TGTGCCAGCAGCCAAGATACAGGGGGAGATACGCAGTATTTT.

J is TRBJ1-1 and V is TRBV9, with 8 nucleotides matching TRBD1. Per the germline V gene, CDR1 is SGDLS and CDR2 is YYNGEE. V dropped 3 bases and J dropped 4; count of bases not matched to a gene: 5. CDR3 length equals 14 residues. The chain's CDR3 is CASSAGGGGTEAFF. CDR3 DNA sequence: TGTGCCAGCAGCGCAGGGGGCGGTGGCACTGAAGCTTTCTTT. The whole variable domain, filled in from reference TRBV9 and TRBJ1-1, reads DSGVTQTPKHLITATGQRVTLRCSPRSGDLSVYWYQQSLDQGLQFLIQYYNGEERAKGNILERFSAQQFPDLHSELNLSSLELGDSALYFCASSAGGGGTEAFFGQGTRLTVV.

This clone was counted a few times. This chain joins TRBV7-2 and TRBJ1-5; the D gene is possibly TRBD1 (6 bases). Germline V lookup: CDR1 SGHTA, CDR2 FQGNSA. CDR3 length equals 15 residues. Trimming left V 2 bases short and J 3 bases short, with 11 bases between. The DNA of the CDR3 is TGTGCCAGCAGCTTAACGGGACATCACAATCAGCCCCAGCATTTT. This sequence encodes CASSLTGHHNQPQHF.

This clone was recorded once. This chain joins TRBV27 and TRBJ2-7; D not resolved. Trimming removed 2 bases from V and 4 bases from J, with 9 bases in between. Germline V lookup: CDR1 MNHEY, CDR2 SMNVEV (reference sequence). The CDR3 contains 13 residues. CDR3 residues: CASSLAAEYEQYF. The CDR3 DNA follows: TGTGCCAGCAGTTTAGCGGCGGAGTACGAGCAGTACTTC.

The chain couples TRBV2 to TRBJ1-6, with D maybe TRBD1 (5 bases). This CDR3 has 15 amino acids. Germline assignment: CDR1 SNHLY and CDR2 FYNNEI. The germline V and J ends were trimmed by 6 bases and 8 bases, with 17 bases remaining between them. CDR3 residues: CASRRQILSYSPLHF. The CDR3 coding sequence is TGTGCCAGCAGGAGACAGATCCTCTCCTATTCACCCCTCCACTTT. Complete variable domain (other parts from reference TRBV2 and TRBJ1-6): EPEVTQTPSHQVTQMGQEVILRCVPISNHLYFYWYRQILGQKVEFLVSFYNNEISEKSEIFDDQFSVERPDGSNFTLKIRSTKLEDSAMYFCASRRQILSYSPLHFGNGTRLTVT.

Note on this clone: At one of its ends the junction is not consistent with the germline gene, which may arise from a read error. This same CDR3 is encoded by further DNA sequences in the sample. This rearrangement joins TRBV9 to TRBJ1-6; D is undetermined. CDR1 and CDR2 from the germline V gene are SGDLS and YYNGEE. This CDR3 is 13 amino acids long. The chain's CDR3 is CASSVGRDSPLHF. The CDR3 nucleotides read TGTGCCAGCAGCGTAGGTAGAGATTCACCTCTCCACTTT.